The 24 T cell receptor beta chains below come from one sample, sequenced in a study of Ad26.COV2.S vaccination and SARS-CoV-2 variants. The assay was immunoSEQ multiplex PCR, and TCRdb's table has in-frame clones only and misses some. The table includes 360,000 or so clones, around nine tenths detected once. Treatment noted: some 20 received Ad26.COV2.S at low or high dose, single or two shots; several received placebo; per-sample allocation not given. Samples were taken on day 63 after the first vaccine or placebo injection. The sequences come from peripheral blood, collected in a trial of Ad26.COV2.S vaccine versus placebo. These TCRs come from a person aged 18-65 years who received the Ad26.COV2.S COVID-19 vaccine or a placebo.

V usage is TRBV29-1 and J usage is TRBJ1-1; no firm D call. V lost 7 bases, J lost 5 bases, and 14 bases lay in between. Germline V CDR1 and CDR2: SQVTM, ANQGSEA. There are 12 residues in the CDR3. CDR3 bases: TGCAGCGCCGGATTATTGGATACTGAAGCTTTCTTT. Its translation: CSAGLLDTEAFF.

The chain joins TRBV2 to TRBJ2-7; 7 bases agree with TRBD1. J gave up 2 bases and V 3 bases, and 10 bases lay outside the gene matches. This CDR3 is 16 amino acids long. Germline V gene data show CDR1 as SNHLY and CDR2 as FYNNEI. CDR3 in DNA: TGTGCCAGCAGTGATAGGGGGCAGGGCCTAACCTACGAGCAGTACTTC. Amino acid sequence: CASSDRGQGLTYEQYF.

CDR3 sequence (DNA): TGTGCCAGCACCCCGGGCCTTACAGAGCAGTACTTC. Translating gives CASTPGLTEQYF. The rearrangement links TRBV12-3 or TRBV12-4 to TRBJ2-7; D is ambiguous. V gave up 7 bases and J gave up 7 bases, with 14 bases separating them. CDR3 length equals 12 residues.

The chain uses TRBV2 and TRBJ2-5; 14 bases match TRBD2. V shed 9 bases and J 4 bases; nucleotides not matched to a gene: 4. CDR1 SNHLY and CDR2 FYNNEI come from the germline V gene. The CDR3 length is 14 residues. The CDR3: CASPTSGGAETQYF. The CDR3 DNA follows: TGTGCCAGTCCGACTAGCGGGGGGGCAGAGACCCAGTACTTC.

In this sample, this clone turned up a few times. The J gene is TRBJ2-3, the V gene TRBV9, with 13 nucleotides matching TRBD2. The germline CDR1 and CDR2 sequences are SGDLS and YYNGEE. This CDR3 comprises 16 residues. The ends lost 4 bases at V and 1 base at J; junction bases unmatched: 3. The CDR3 sequence: CASSPGTSGGTDTQYF. The CDR3 DNA follows: TGTGCCAGCAGCCCCGGGACTAGCGGGGGCACAGATACGCAGTATTTT.

The genes are TRBV7-9 and TRBJ1-3; D remains unclear. This CDR3 spans 15 amino acids. Germline V gene lookup returns CDR1 SEHNR and CDR2 FQNEAQ (reference sequence). V was clipped by 1 base and J by 0 bases, with 7 bases between them. The CDR3 bases are TGTGCCAGCAGCTTAGGCTCTCCCTCTGGAAACACCATATATTTT. Protein product: CASSLGSPSGNTIYF.

V usage is TRBV9 and J usage is TRBJ1-3; 8 bases agree with TRBD1. The trim removed 3 bases at V and 4 bases at J, leaving 3 bases unmatched. CDR3 size: 14 residues. From germline, CDR1 is SGDLS and CDR2 YYNGEE. The CDR3 DNA follows: TGTGCCAGCAGCGACCGGACAGGGGGAAACACCATATATTTT. Translation: CASSDRTGGNTIYF.

This chain connects TRBV11-3 to TRBJ2-1; tentatively, D is TRBD2 (6 bases). This CDR3 is 16 amino acids long. CDR1 SGHNT and CDR2 YENEEA come from the germline V gene. The V end lost 1 base, the J end lost 5 bases, and 15 bases lay between the germline ends. The CDR3 sequence: CASSLGAGLTDNEQFF. CDR3 coding DNA: TGTGCCAGCAGCTTAGGTGCGGGGCTTACGGACAATGAGCAGTTCTTC.

The gene calls are TRBV10-3 and TRBJ1-5, with D maybe TRBD1 (5 bases). The germline V and J ends were trimmed by 0 bases and 5 bases, with 14 bases remaining between them. CDR1 and CDR2 (germline): ENHRY, SYGVKD. There are 16 residues in the CDR3. This CDR3 reads CAISESVGAPDQPQHF. The CDR3 DNA follows: TGTGCCATCAGTGAGTCGGTCGGGGCGCCGGATCAGCCCCAGCATTTT.

This chain uses TRBV7-6 with TRBJ1-1; D unresolved. Germline V gene data show CDR1 as SGHVS and CDR2 as FNYEAQ. There are 14 residues in the CDR3. Trimming shortened V by 3 bases and J by 1 base, and 9 bases separated the two germline ends. The CDR3 loop is CASSLAASNTEAFF. The CDR3 DNA sequence: TGTGCCAGCAGCTTGGCGGCGTCGAACACTGAAGCTTTCTTT.

The chain links TRBV19 to TRBJ2-5; D may be TRBD1 or TRBD2 (5 bases each). V was trimmed by 6 bases and J by 5 bases, leaving 16 bases between them. CDR3 size: 14 residues. Germline-derived CDR1 and CDR2 are LNHDA and SQIVND (reference sequence). The CDR3 region is CASSQSWGLETQYF. Here the CDR3 DNA reads TGTGCCAGTAGCCAATCATGGGGGTTGGAGACCCAGTACTTC.

The gene calls are TRBV6-5 and TRBJ2-2; D gene ambiguous. Between the trimmed V and J ends, which lost 5 bases and 1 base, there was a span of 8 bases. The CDR3 is 14 amino acids. Per the germline V gene, CDR1 is MNHEY and CDR2 is SVGAGI. DNA of the CDR3: TGTGCCAGCAGTCTGGGAAGGAACACCGGGGAGCTGTTTTTT. This codes for CASSLGRNTGELFF.

The V and J genes are TRBV3-1 (or the pseudogene TRBV3-2) and TRBJ1-2, with D maybe TRBD1 (6 bases). Deletions cut 3 bases from V and 3 bases from J, with 11 bases between. Germline V gene data show CDR1 as LGHDT and CDR2 as YNNKEL (reference sequence). The CDR3 runs to 14 residues. This chain's CDR3 is CASSHTGGDYGYTF. DNA of the CDR3: TGTGCCAGCAGCCATACCGGGGGCGACTATGGCTACACCTTC.

V gene TRBV10-3 combines with J gene TRBJ2-5; perhaps TRBD2 as D (6 bases). The germline V gene has CDR1 ENHRY and CDR2 SYGVKD. The CDR3 loop spans 13 amino acids. Trimming left V 6 bases short and J 2 bases short, with 10 bases between. The CDR3 reads CAISLREQETQYF. DNA for the CDR3: TGTGCCATCAGCCTCCGGGAGCAAGAGACCCAGTACTTC.

Turning to this clone: At one boundary the junction diverges from the germline segment, which might be a read error. J is TRBJ1-1 and V is TRBV30; D possibly corresponds to TRBD1 (6 bases). The CDR3 covers 13 residues. CDR1 is GTSNPN and CDR2 is SVGIG in the germline V gene (reference sequence). The CDR3 sequence: CAWSVTGWYEARF. The CDR3 nucleotides read TGTGCCTGGAGTGTCACAGGGTGGTATGAGGCTCGATTT.

The CDR3 DNA is TGTGCCAGCTCAGGATCCTACAATGAGCAGTTCTTC. Its protein is CASSGSYNEQFF. This chain links TRBV18 with TRBJ2-1; D unclear. The V gene's germline CDR1 is KGHSH and CDR2 LQKENI. The CDR3 has 12 amino acids. The V and J ends lost 5 bases and 1 base respectively, with 3 bases between them.

This rearrangement joins TRBV7-3 to TRBJ1-1; D uncertain. V was cut by 3 bases and J by 1 base, with 9 bases left in between. The CDR3 is 14 amino acids. Germline lookup yields CDR1 SGHTA and CDR2 FQGTGA. The CDR3 here is CASSFEPTNTEAFF. CDR3 DNA: TGTGCCAGCAGCTTCGAGCCGACGAACACTGAAGCTTTCTTT.

The chain combines TRBV12-5 with TRBJ1-5, with unresolved D. The germline V and J ends were trimmed by 1 base and 0 bases, with 4 bases remaining between them. The CDR3 length is 14 residues. CDR1 is LGHNT, CDR2 FRNRAP, per germline. CDR3 amino acids: CASGLGLSNQPQHF. DNA for the CDR3: TGTGCTAGTGGTTTGGGCCTTAGCAATCAGCCCCAGCATTTT.

The rearrangement links TRBV9 to TRBJ2-3, with 10 nucleotides matching TRBD2. The CDR3 runs to 18 residues. Germline CDR1 and CDR2: SGDLS and YYNGEE. The junction had 7 bases not matched to a gene; V was cut back by 0 bases and J by 0 bases. CDR3 in amino acids: CASSVATSGHPSTDTQYF. The CDR3 region has the DNA TGTGCCAGCAGCGTAGCGACTAGCGGGCACCCTAGCACAGATACGCAGTATTTT.

J is TRBJ2-2 and V is TRBV7-9; D is possibly TRBD1 (6 bases). V was cut by 6 bases and J by 0 bases, with 14 bases left in between. The CDR3 consists of 16 residues. In germline, CDR1 is SEHNR, CDR2 FQNEAQ (reference sequence). The DNA for the CDR3 is TGTGCCAGCAGGCCTGAGACAGGATCGAACACCGGGGAGCTGTTTTTT. Translating it yields CASRPETGSNTGELFF.

This clone has a single count. Other DNA sequences in the same sample also yield this CDR3. This chain joins TRBV5-1 and TRBJ2-2; D is ambiguous. V gave up 0 bases and J gave up 3 bases, with 0 bases separating them. Germline V lookup: CDR1 SGHRS, CDR2 YFSETQ. The CDR3 has 12 amino acids. The CDR3 protein is CASSLDTGELFF. The CDR3 DNA reads as TGCGCCAGCAGCTTGGACACCGGGGAGCTGTTTTTT.

The chain carries TRBV4-1 and TRBJ2-3; D remains unclear. CDR3 length equals 12 residues. From germline, CDR1 is MGHRA and CDR2 YSYEKL. V dropped 2 bases and J dropped 5 bases, with 5 bases sitting between them. CDR3 sequence: CASSQRGDTQYF. The DNA for the CDR3 is TGCGCCAGCAGCCAAAGAGGAGATACGCAGTATTTT.

The V gene is TRBV5-6, the J gene TRBJ1-6, with TRBD1 matching 9 bases. V lost 1 base to trimming and J lost 6 bases; unmatched junction nucleotides: 2. The CDR3 is 15 residues long. CDR1 and CDR2 (germline): SGHDT, YYEEEE. The CDR3 sequence is CASSLRTGVNSPLHF. CDR3 nucleotides: TGTGCCAGCAGCTTGAGGACAGGGGTTAATTCACCCCTCCACTTT.

This chain links TRBV3-1 (or the pseudogene TRBV3-2) with TRBJ1-1, with unresolved D. This CDR3 region has 14 residues. From germline, CDR1 is LGHDT and CDR2 YNNKEL (reference sequence). V lost 3 bases and J lost 1, with 9 bases in between. The chain's CDR3 is CASSHVSRNTEAFF. For the CDR3, the DNA is TGTGCCAGCAGCCACGTAAGCAGGAACACTGAAGCTTTCTTT.